One and the same sample provided the 6 T cell receptor beta chains below, sequenced in a study of cytomegalovirus exposure and HLA in healthy donors. With 60 Vbeta and 13 Jbeta primers, the PCR was carried out. The table came from immunoSEQ multiplex PCR; TCRdb's copy has only in-frame clones and leaves some out. The table records more than 95,000 clones, about 79% of them present only once. The sequenced material came from PBMCs. These TCRs come from a man aged 60-69 years in good health and CMV-seropositive.

This clone was counted a few times. This sequence joins TRBV2 and TRBJ1-5; D is unclear. The germline gives CDR1 SNHLY, CDR2 FYNNEI. Trimming removed 7 bases from V and 6 bases from J, with 10 bases in between. This CDR3 is 12 amino acids long. In DNA, the CDR3 is TGTGCCAGCAACCGGGGTAGTCAGCCCCAGCATTTT. Encoded protein: CASNRGSQPQHF. Full variable domain (remainder filled in from reference TRBV2 and TRBJ1-5): EPEVTQTPSHQVTQMGQEVILRCVPISNHLYFYWYRQILGQKVEFLVSFYNNEISEKSEIFDDQFSVERPDGSNFTLKIRSTKLEDSAMYFCASNRGSQPQHFGDGTRLSIL.

This chain uses TRBV4-1 with TRBJ2-2, with 7 bases that match TRBD2. The germline gives CDR1 MGHRA, CDR2 YSYEKL. Trimming cost V 2 bases and J 6 bases; bases outside gene matches: 3. This CDR3 is built from 14 residues. CDR3 region: CASSQPRGAGELFF. The CDR3 bases are TGCGCCAGCAGCCAACCCCGGGGGGCCGGGGAGCTGTTTTTT.

This clone came up a few times. This chain uses TRBV6-1 with TRBJ1-5, with 8 bases that match TRBD1. CDR1 is MNHNS and CDR2 is SASEGT in the germline V gene. With V trimmed by 1 base and J by 2 bases, 10 bases remained unmatched. CDR3 length: 18 amino acids. Here the CDR3 DNA reads TGTGCCAGCAGTGAAGGTGGCAGGGGGCAGGAGGGCAATCAGCCCCAGCATTTT. Translation: CASSEGGRGQEGNQPQHF.

This clone was seen only once. The CDR3 sequence is CASSPSGPQETQYF. DNA of the CDR3: TGTGCCAGCAGCCCTAGCGGTCCACAAGAGACCCAGTACTTC. The genes are TRBV27 and TRBJ2-5; 7 bases align to TRBD2. From germline, CDR1 is MNHEY and CDR2 SMNVEV (reference sequence). The CDR3 consists of 14 residues. The junction had 6 bases not matched to a gene; V was cut back by 6 bases and J by 2 bases.

This sequence joins TRBV7-9 and TRBJ1-2, with 12 bases that match TRBD1. CDR3 length equals 17 residues. The germline V gene has CDR1 SEHNR and CDR2 FQNEAQ (reference sequence). V gave up 5 bases and J gave up 4 bases; unmatched junction bases: 11. In DNA form, the CDR3 reads TGTGCCAGCAGCAGACCGGGACAGGGGGCGTTTCCCTATGGCTACACCTTC. Encoded protein: CASSRPGQGAFPYGYTF.

V usage is TRBV25-1 and J usage is TRBJ2-2; 7 nucleotides line up with TRBD1. Per germline, CDR1 MGHDK and CDR2 SYGVNS. The CDR3 length is 14 residues. V dropped 4 bases and J dropped 5; count of bases not matched to a gene: 4. In DNA, the CDR3 is TGTGCCAGCAGTGGGGGGACAGAAACCGGGGAGCTGTTTTTT. Translation gives CASSGGTETGELFF.